This T cell receptor beta chain appears in the sequencing data of a study of blood T cell repertoires in COVID-19. Study context: The cDNA or gDNA used as material had been derived from T cells, B-cell-depleted T cells, or PBMCs.

V was cut by 4 bases and J by 4 bases, with 14 bases left in between. The V gene's germline CDR1 is MNHEY and CDR2 SVGEGT. CDR3 size: 16 residues. In the source study's methods: Counts of nucleated cells, estimated from reference gene primer amplification, were obtained. The method was immunoSEQ multiplex PCR; TCRdb's version includes in-frame clones alone and lacks a portion of them. The V and J calls and the clone size are those of that table, but D and trimming were determined from the DNA. This repertoire shows about 97,000 clones, 90% found once; its top ten account for 1.7%. This sequence was found in a man between 60 and 70 years old with acute or convalescent COVID-19. The sequenced sample consisted of peripheral blood. The V and J genes are TRBV6-2 or TRBV6-3 and TRBJ2-6; tentatively, D is TRBD2 (6 bases). Here the CDR3 reads CASSLLGGTGANVLTF. The CDR3 nucleotides are TGTGCCAGCAGTTTACTCGGGGGAACGGGGGCCAACGTCCTGACTTTC.